The 12 T cell receptor beta chains below were found in one sample sequenced in a study of blood T cell repertoires in COVID-19. Generated by immunoSEQ multiplex PCR, the TCRdb table keeps only in-frame clones and is missing some. This sample has about 260,000 clones, with more than 75% found just once. Source material: peripheral blood. The receptors were gathered from a woman between 50 and 59 years old with acute or convalescent COVID-19.

About this clone itself: The sample has other DNA sequences that encode this CDR3 too. V is TRBV24-1 and J is TRBJ2-7; 14 nucleotides line up with TRBD2. The CDR3 consists of 16 residues. Germline V gene lookup returns CDR1 KGHDR and CDR2 SFDVKD. V trimming: 4 bases; J trimming: 2 bases; junction bases outside the gene matches: 3. The CDR3 DNA is TGTGCCACCAGTGACCCGACTAGCGGGAGGGCCTACGAGCAGTACTTC. The encoded protein is CATSDPTSGRAYEQYF.

As DNA, the CDR3 is TGTGCCACCAGCGGAATGGGGGGTGGCTACACCTTC. Protein: CATSGMGGGYTF. V gene TRBV24-1 combines with J gene TRBJ1-2; D may be TRBD1 (5 bases). The CDR3 loop spans 12 amino acids. The ends were cut back, 7 bases at V and 7 bases at J, with 12 bases in the middle. Germline assignment: CDR1 KGHDR and CDR2 SFDVKD.

This clone came up once. This CDR3 reads CATGGQASGANVLTF. In DNA form, the CDR3 reads TGTGCCACCGGGGGACAGGCTTCTGGGGCCAACGTCCTGACTTTC. This chain joins TRBV28 and TRBJ2-6, with TRBD1 identical over 8 bases. The V segment lost 10 bases and the J segment 1 base; nucleotides outside the gene matches: 6. The CDR3 has 15 residues. CDR1 is MDHEN and CDR2 is SYDVKM in the germline V gene.

The genes are TRBV7-9 and TRBJ1-4, with 10 bases lining up with TRBD1. The CDR3 totals 14 residues. CDR1 and CDR2 from the germline V gene are SEHNR and FQNEAQ (reference sequence). J was trimmed by 7 bases and V by 6 bases; bases with no gene match: 5. The chain's CDR3 is CASSPGTGVEKLFF. CDR3 bases: TGTGCCAGCAGTCCCGGGACAGGGGTTGAAAAACTGTTTTTT.

The genes are TRBV3-1 (or the pseudogene TRBV3-2) and TRBJ2-7, with 7 bases lining up with TRBD2. The CDR3 extends over 13 amino acids. CDR1 and CDR2 (germline): LGHDT, YNNKEL (reference sequence). V lost 4 bases and J lost 5; bases outside the gene matches: 5. CDR3 in amino acids: CASSLREANEQYF. The CDR3 nucleotides read TGTGCCAGCAGCCTCCGGGAGGCGAACGAGCAGTACTTC.

The rearrangement joins TRBV28 to TRBJ1-4, with D possibly being TRBD1 (5 bases). With 4 bases removed from V and 7 bases from J, the gap between germline ends came to 16 bases. Germline loops: CDR1 MDHEN, CDR2 SYDVKM. The CDR3 is 15 residues long. CDR3 region: CASSYPRGRSEKLFF. CDR3 coding DNA: TGTGCCAGCAGTTACCCTCGGGGGAGGAGTGAAAAACTGTTTTTT.

The rearrangement uses TRBV4-3 and TRBJ2-7; 11 bases match TRBD2. J gave up 3 bases and V 1 base, and 8 bases lay outside the gene matches. Germline lookup yields CDR1 LGHNA and CDR2 YSLEER. This CDR3 is built from 17 residues. DNA of the CDR3: TGCGCCAGCAGCCAAGGCCAGACTAGCGGGAAATACTACGAGCAGTACTTC. Translated: CASSQGQTSGKYYEQYF.

The chain employs TRBV29-1 and TRBJ2-1; 9 nucleotides align to TRBD1. With V trimmed by 8 bases and J by 5 bases, 10 bases remained unmatched. From germline, CDR1 is SQVTM and CDR2 ANQGSEA. The CDR3 spans 14 residues. This chain's CDR3 is CSSTTGTGNNEQFF. The CDR3 nucleotides are TGCAGCTCAACAACCGGGACAGGGAACAATGAGCAGTTCTTC.

A few counts support this clone. The rearrangement uses TRBV7-9 and TRBJ1-2, with 7 positions matching TRBD1. CDR1 is SEHNR and CDR2 is FQNEAQ in the germline V gene (reference sequence). V lost 5 bases, J lost 6 bases, and 6 bases stayed unmatched. The CDR3 has 13 residues. CDR3 in amino acids: CASSPDRENGYTF. Here the CDR3 DNA reads TGTGCCAGCAGCCCAGACAGGGAGAATGGCTACACCTTC.

The genes are TRBV28 and TRBJ2-4; unclear D gene. V lost 5 bases to trimming and J lost 0 bases, with 14 bases between them. The CDR3 contains 16 residues. Germline values: CDR1 MDHEN, CDR2 SYDVKM. This CDR3 is CASSQHPSLAKNIQYF. The CDR3 DNA is TGTGCCAGCAGTCAACACCCCTCCCTAGCCAAAAACATTCAGTACTTC.

The chain is built from TRBV27 and TRBJ1-5; no definite D call. CDR3 length: 15 amino acids. Germline V gene lookup returns CDR1 MNHEY and CDR2 SMNVEV (reference sequence). The V end lost 3 bases, the J end lost 2 bases, and 11 bases lay between the germline ends. CDR3 coding DNA: TGTGCCAGCAGTTTTGGCCAGTTTGGCAATCAGCCCCAGCATTTT. Translation gives CASSFGQFGNQPQHF.

The genes are TRBV28 and TRBJ2-2; D possibly corresponds to TRBD2 (6 bases). The germline V gene has CDR1 MDHEN and CDR2 SYDVKM. Trimming pared 4 bases from V and 4 bases from J, leaving 22 bases between. The CDR3 runs to 18 residues. In nucleotides, the CDR3 is TGTGCCAGCAGTTCCAGGACCGCGGGGTTAGGGCCCACCGGGGAGCTGTTTTTT. Translated: CASSSRTAGLGPTGELFF.